This TCR beta chain was sequenced for a study of cytomegalovirus exposure and HLA in healthy donors. Looking at the study overall: For the approximately 420 genotyped donors, about 81% fell within the Caucasian-associated ancestry cluster. Findings and caveats of the study: In vitro assays verified that three CMV-associated chains recognized CMV antigens specifically.

The PCR used 60 Vbeta and 13 Jbeta primers. Measured with immunoSEQ multiplex PCR; TCRdb has only the in-frame clones, and not every one. In the table there are around 150,000 clones, over 75% of which are singletons. Comment on this clone: The antigen remains unidentified.

This receptor was obtained from a man between 45 and 60 years old in good health and CMV-seropositive. Sample: PBMCs.

The CDR3 DNA reads as TGTGCCAGCAGCCCCTGGACAGGGGAAGCAGATACGCAGTATTTT. It yields the protein CASSPWTGEADTQYF. This rearrangement joins TRBV7-2 to TRBJ2-3, with 9 bases fitting TRBD1. V was pared by 5 bases and J by 4 bases, with 7 bases of the junction left unmatched. Germline loops: CDR1 SGHTA, CDR2 FQGNSA. The CDR3 runs to 15 residues.